The 7 T cell receptor beta chains reported below all come from one sample, sequenced in a study of T cells in Graves' hyperthyroidism and ophthalmopathy (dated by TCRdb to between 2019 and 2020). Libraries were constructed by multiplex PCR. TCRdb shows the sequencer as Illumina HiSeq 2000. Amplification of TCR beta CDR3 regions was carried out from RNA transcripts. The TCR CDR3 was subjected to a first round of RT-PCR using the HTBI primer set and the Qiagen OneStep RT-PCR kit. TCRdb trimmed public reads at Q25 via fastp, called clones via MiXCR and kept in-frame beta chains. Each entry is one CDR3 protein sequence, shown with its most common DNA and genes. This sample holds 450,000 to 500,000 distinct CDR3 sequences; under 25% were observed only once. The ten largest account for under 55% of the sample. The sample consisted of blood. These receptor sequences come from a woman in her 70s with Graves' ophthalmopathy.

As to this clonotype: This sequence may be a read error, since a much larger clone differs from it by one base. Because the CDR3 is missing its conserved closing phenylalanine or tryptophan, this is likely a read error. The chain has TRBV7-9 and TRBJ2-3; TRBD2 matches at 16 bases. CDR1 is SEHNR, CDR2 FQNEAQ, per germline (reference sequence). The CDR3 sequence is 16 residues long. V lost 8 bases, J lost 2 bases, and 4 bases stayed unmatched. This CDR3 is CASRGTSGRATDTQYL. CDR3 DNA: TGTGCCAGCCGGGGGACTAGCGGGAGGGCCACAGATACGCAGTATTTA.

This clonotype was counted between two and nine times. V gene TRBV6-1 combines with J gene TRBJ2-2; D might be TRBD1 or TRBD2, each matching 5 bases. The germline V gene has CDR1 MNHNS and CDR2 SASEGT. The V gene lost 3 bases and the J gene lost 1 base, with 12 bases spanning the gap. The CDR3 spans 16 residues. This CDR3 is CASSEWGMMNTGELFF. Written as DNA, the CDR3 is TGTGCCAGCAGTGAGTGGGGGATGATGAACACCGGGGAGCTGTTTTTT.

The gene calls are TRBV27 and TRBJ1-1; no clear D gene. CDR1 is MNHEY and CDR2 is SMNVEV in the germline V gene (reference sequence). This CDR3 comprises 13 residues. Trimming pared 4 bases from V and 14 bases from J, leaving 20 bases between. Here the CDR3 DNA reads TGTGCCAGCAGTTCCCATAAACACGGCACCCAATTCTTT. Amino acids: CASSSHKHGTQFF.

Only a few counts were recorded for this clonotype. The rearrangement links TRBV3-1 to TRBJ1-1, with TRBD1 as a possible D gene (5 bases). Germline V lookup: CDR1 LGHDT, CDR2 YNNKEL (reference sequence). This CDR3 has 15 residues. V was trimmed by 1 base and J by 0 bases, leaving 9 bases between them. The CDR3 DNA follows: TGTGCCAGCAGCCAAGGGGGCAGCCTGAACACTGAAGCTTTCTTT. This translates into CASSQGGSLNTEAFF.

This clonotype was counted ten times or more. The V call is TRBV11-2, the J call TRBJ2-5; no clear D gene. Germline lookup yields CDR1 SGHAT and CDR2 FQNNGV. The V end lost 2 bases, the J end lost 4 bases, and 11 bases lay between the germline ends. The CDR3 runs to 14 residues. CDR3: CASSLSRTAETQYF. DNA of the CDR3: TGTGCCAGCAGCTTATCTAGAACTGCAGAGACCCAGTACTTC.

By share of the sample, this clonotype is large. V and J are TRBV4-2 and TRBJ2-1; TRBD2 matches at 7 bases. This CDR3 has 14 residues. J was trimmed by 7 bases and V by 3 bases; bases with no gene match: 6. Germline CDR1 and CDR2: LGHNA and YNFKEQ. CDR3 sequence: CASSHPGGPNEQFF. CDR3 nucleotides: TGTGCCAGCAGCCATCCGGGAGGACCTAATGAGCAGTTCTTC.

The chain uses TRBV14 and TRBJ1-1; D might be TRBD1 (5 bases). The V and J ends lost 1 base and 1 base respectively, with 19 bases between them. This CDR3 is built from 18 residues. The germline V gene has CDR1 SGHDN and CDR2 FVKESK. The DNA for the CDR3 is TGTGCCAGCAGCCAAGCATTGGGGACCTTAGGCCGGAACACTGAAGCTTTCTTT. Translating it yields CASSQALGTLGRNTEAFF.